This record concerns one TCR beta chain sequence. Clones were sequenced by immunoSEQ multiplex PCR, and TCRdb holds only the in-frame ones, with some missing. This table has 2 million to 3 million clones, approximately 93% appearing once. The sample originates from a study of shared clonotypes between healthy human individuals. This CDR3 comprises 18 residues. V lost 1 base and J lost 3, with 21 bases in between. Germline CDR1 MNHEY, CDR2 SMNVEV (reference sequence). The V and J genes are TRBV27 and TRBJ1-1; possible D gene TRBD1, 5 bases. This clonotype was sampled from a man aged 18 to 29 in good health. Some clones in this sample may be carry-over from other donors' samples. The sequenced sample consisted of naive CD4+ T cells from PBMCs. Subset reported: CD45RA+ positively selected. CDR3 nucleotides: TGTGCCAGCAGTTTATTGTTTTATGGGGGGGTTGGAGACACTGAAGCTTTCTTT. Translation gives CASSLLFYGGVGDTEAFF.